Each of the 11 T cell receptor beta chains below was sequenced from the same sample in a study of blood T cell repertoires in COVID-19. TCRdb's table, derived via immunoSEQ multiplex PCR, lists solely in-frame clones and lacks some. The table has 35,000 to 45,000 clones, around three quarters seen once; the top ten hold roughly 2%. Sequencing was performed on peripheral blood. These receptors were obtained from a man aged 60 to 69 with active COVID-19.

The rearrangement joins TRBV5-8 to TRBJ1-1, with D perhaps TRBD1 (5 bases). CDR1 SGHTS and CDR2 YDEGEE come from the germline V gene. V gave up 5 bases and J gave up 3 bases, with 11 bases separating them. The CDR3 loop spans 13 amino acids. CDR3 DNA sequence: TGTGCCAGCAGTATTACCAGGGACACTGAAGCTTTCTTT. The encoded protein is CASSITRDTEAFF.

The chain links TRBV12-3 or TRBV12-4 to TRBJ2-3, with no clear D. The CDR3 has 13 residues. Trimming pared 7 bases from V and 0 bases from J, leaving 8 bases between. CDR3 DNA: TGTGCCAGCACCCCCGGGAGCACAGATACGCAGTATTTT. It encodes CASTPGSTDTQYF.

CDR3 loop: CASSLVERLQGGDEQFF. The CDR3 nucleotides read TGTGCCAGCAGCTTAGTTGAGAGACTACAGGGGGGCGATGAGCAGTTCTTC. V usage is TRBV11-3 and J usage is TRBJ2-1; 8 nucleotides match TRBD1. V gave up 1 base and J gave up 8 bases; unmatched junction bases: 13. The CDR3 is 17 amino acids. Germline V gene sequence: CDR1 SGHNT, CDR2 YENEEA. Full variable domain (remainder filled in from reference TRBV11-3 and TRBJ2-1): EAGVVQSPRYKIIEKKQPVAFWCNPISGHNTLYWYLQNLGQGPELLIRYENEEAVDDSQLPKDRFSAERLKGVDSTLKIQPAELGDSAVYLCASSLVERLQGGDEQFFGPGTRLTVL.

The gene calls are TRBV6-5 and TRBJ1-5; D is possibly TRBD1 (6 bases). The germline gives CDR1 MNHEY, CDR2 SVGAGI. Deletions cut 7 bases from V and 0 bases from J, with 13 bases between. The CDR3 runs 15 residues. Written as DNA, the CDR3 is TGTGCCAGCACCCGGCAGGGGAGTAGCAATCAGCCCCAGCATTTT. Translation: CASTRQGSSNQPQHF.

J is TRBJ1-2 and V is TRBV25-1; D is ambiguous. The germline V gene has CDR1 MGHDK and CDR2 SYGVNS. The CDR3 covers 12 residues. Trimming shortened V by 2 bases and J by 6 bases, and 7 bases separated the two germline ends. CDR3 DNA: TGTGCCAGCAGTGAACCCCCCGATGGCTACACCTTC. Translated, it gives CASSEPPDGYTF.

This chain joins TRBV18 and TRBJ2-5; tentatively, D is TRBD1 (6 bases). This CDR3 comprises 12 residues. Germline V gene lookup returns CDR1 KGHSH and CDR2 LQKENI. V lost 5 bases and J lost 2, with 6 bases in between. CDR3 sequence reads: CASSGQQETQYF. CDR3 DNA: TGTGCCAGCTCAGGACAGCAAGAGACCCAGTACTTC.

The chain employs TRBV28 and TRBJ2-6; D remains unclear. V was clipped by 6 bases and J by 1 base, with 4 bases between them. CDR3 length equals 13 residues. The germline V gene has CDR1 MDHEN and CDR2 SYDVKM. The CDR3 protein is CASRASGANVLTF. As DNA, the CDR3 is TGTGCCAGCAGGGCATCTGGGGCCAACGTCCTGACTTTC.

V and J are TRBV13 and TRBJ2-5; TRBD1 matches 9 bases. The CDR3 sequence is 17 residues long. Per the germline V gene, CDR1 is PRHDT and CDR2 is FYEKMQ (reference sequence). V was pared by 5 bases and J by 0 bases, with 10 bases of the junction left unmatched. The CDR3 region is CASSIRIWDRDQETQYF. In DNA form, the CDR3 reads TGTGCCAGCAGCATACGAATTTGGGACAGGGACCAAGAGACCCAGTACTTC.

The chain joins TRBV19 to TRBJ2-7; tentative D call: TRBD2 (6 bases). The CDR3 covers 14 residues. Germline loops: CDR1 LNHDA, CDR2 SQIVND (reference sequence). V was trimmed by 11 bases and J by 0 bases, leaving 17 bases between them. The CDR3 nucleotides read TGTGCCTCGGCCGGGGGTCCGAGCTCCTACGAGCAGTACTTC. Protein sequence: CASAGGPSSYEQYF.

The chain joins TRBV5-6 to TRBJ1-3; 7 bases map to TRBD1. The CDR3 has 16 residues. Germline CDR1 reads SGHDT; CDR2 reads YYEEEE. The V and J ends lost 2 bases and 0 bases, in that order; junction bases with no gene match: 5. This CDR3 is CASSLRQGHSGNTIYF. CDR3 bases: TGTGCCAGCAGCTTACGACAGGGCCACTCTGGAAACACCATATATTTT.

In its sample, this clone was seen once. The gene calls are TRBV28 and TRBJ2-1; 8 bases match TRBD2. The germline V gene has CDR1 MDHEN and CDR2 SYDVKM. J was trimmed by 6 bases and V by 6 bases; bases with no gene match: 4. This CDR3 contains 13 residues. CDR3 region: CASRTGTSNEQFF. CDR3 in DNA: TGTGCCAGCAGGACCGGGACTAGCAATGAGCAGTTCTTC.